One T cell receptor (beta chain) is described in this entry. Grouping used clinical history reported by participants in a survey and questionnaire. Each exposed participant met a COVID-19 case in the 2 weeks preceding study entry. Germline V gene sequence: CDR1 SGHNT, CDR2 YYREEE (reference sequence). V was trimmed by 2 bases and J by 6 bases, leaving 17 bases between them. The CDR3 contains 15 residues. In the study's own analysis: Nucleated cell counts were estimated from reference gene primer amplification. Profiling relied on immunoSEQ multiplex PCR, and the TCRdb table lists in-frame clones only, not all of them. V and J calls and clone size are given by that table; D and trimming were obtained from the DNA. The table includes approximately 220,000 clones, around 82% detected once. The entry originates in a study of blood T cell repertoires in COVID-19.

This receptor was obtained from a woman in her forties or fifties who had been exposed to COVID-19. The source material was PBMCs or T cells enriched from blood (not recorded which). This chain connects TRBV5-4 to TRBJ1-2; D unclear. The CDR3 region has the DNA TGTGCCAGCAGCTTATCCCGCGGAGGCGGAAATGGCTACACCTTC. Its translation: CASSLSRGGGNGYTF. The full variable domain, with the rest looked up from reference TRBV5-4 and TRBJ1-2, is ETGVTQSPTHLIKTRGQQVTLRCSSQSGHNTVSWYQQALGQGPQFIFQYYREEENGRGNFPPRFSGLQFPNYSSELNVNALELDDSALYLCASSLSRGGGNGYTFGSGTRLTVV.